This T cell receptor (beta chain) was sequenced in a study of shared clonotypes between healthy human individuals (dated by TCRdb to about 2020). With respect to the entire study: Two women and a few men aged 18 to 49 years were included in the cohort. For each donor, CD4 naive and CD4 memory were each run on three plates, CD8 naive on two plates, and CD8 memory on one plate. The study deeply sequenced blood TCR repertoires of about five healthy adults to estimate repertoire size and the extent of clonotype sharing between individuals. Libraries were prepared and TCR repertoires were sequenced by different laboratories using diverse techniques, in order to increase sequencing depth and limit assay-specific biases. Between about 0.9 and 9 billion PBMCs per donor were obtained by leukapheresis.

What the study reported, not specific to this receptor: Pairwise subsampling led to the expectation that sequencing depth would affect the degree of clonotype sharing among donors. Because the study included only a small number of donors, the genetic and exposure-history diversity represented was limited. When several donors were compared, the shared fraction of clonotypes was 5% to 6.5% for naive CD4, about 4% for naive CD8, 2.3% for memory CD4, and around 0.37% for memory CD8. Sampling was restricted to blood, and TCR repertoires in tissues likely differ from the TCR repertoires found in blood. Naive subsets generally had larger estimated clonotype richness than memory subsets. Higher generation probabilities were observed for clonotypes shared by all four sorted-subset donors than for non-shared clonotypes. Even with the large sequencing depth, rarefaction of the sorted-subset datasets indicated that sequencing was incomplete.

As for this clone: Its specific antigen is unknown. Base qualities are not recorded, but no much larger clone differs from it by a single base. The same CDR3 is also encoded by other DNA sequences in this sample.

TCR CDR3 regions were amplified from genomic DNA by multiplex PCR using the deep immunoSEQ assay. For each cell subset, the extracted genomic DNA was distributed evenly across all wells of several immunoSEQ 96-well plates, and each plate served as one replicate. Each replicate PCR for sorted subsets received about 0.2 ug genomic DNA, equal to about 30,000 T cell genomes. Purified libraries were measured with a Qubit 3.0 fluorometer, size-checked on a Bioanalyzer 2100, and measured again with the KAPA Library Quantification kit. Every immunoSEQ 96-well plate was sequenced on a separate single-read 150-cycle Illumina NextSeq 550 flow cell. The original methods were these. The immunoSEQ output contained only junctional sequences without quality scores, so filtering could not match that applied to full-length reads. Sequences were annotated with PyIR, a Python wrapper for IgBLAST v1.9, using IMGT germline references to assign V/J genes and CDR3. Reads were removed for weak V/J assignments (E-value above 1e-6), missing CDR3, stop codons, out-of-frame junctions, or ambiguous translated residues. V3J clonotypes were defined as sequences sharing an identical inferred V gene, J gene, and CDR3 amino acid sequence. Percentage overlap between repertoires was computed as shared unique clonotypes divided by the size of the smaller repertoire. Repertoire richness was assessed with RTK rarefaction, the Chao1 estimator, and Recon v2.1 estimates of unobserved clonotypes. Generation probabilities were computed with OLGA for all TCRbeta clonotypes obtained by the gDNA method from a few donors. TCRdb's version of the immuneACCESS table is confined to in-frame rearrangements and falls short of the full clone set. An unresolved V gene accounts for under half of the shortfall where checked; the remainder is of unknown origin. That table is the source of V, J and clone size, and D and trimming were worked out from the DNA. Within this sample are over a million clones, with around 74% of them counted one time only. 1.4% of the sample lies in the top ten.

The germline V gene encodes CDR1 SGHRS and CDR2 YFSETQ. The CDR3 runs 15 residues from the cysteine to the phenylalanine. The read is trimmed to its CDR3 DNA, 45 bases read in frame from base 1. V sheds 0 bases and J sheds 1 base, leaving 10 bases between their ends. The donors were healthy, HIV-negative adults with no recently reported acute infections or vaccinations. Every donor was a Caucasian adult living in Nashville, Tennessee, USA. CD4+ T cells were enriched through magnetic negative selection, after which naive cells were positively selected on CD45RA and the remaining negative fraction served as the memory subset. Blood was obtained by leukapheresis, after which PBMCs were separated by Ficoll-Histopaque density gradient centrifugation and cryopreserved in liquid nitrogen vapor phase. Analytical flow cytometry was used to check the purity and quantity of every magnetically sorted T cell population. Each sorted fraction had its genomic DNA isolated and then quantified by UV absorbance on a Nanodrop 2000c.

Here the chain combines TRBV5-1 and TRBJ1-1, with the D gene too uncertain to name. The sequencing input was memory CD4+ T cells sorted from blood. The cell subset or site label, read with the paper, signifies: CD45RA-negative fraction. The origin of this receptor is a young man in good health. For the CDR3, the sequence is CASSLAGVGNTEAFF. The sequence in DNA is TGCGCCAGCAGCTTGGCTGGGGTCGGGAACACTGAAGCTTTCTTT.